One and the same sample provided the 14 T cell receptor beta chains below, sequenced in a study of OX40 agonist ivuxolimab in advanced cancers. Some clones are missing from TCRdb's copy, which holds only in-frame ones; the method was immunoSEQ multiplex PCR. This table holds about 81,000 clones, around four fifths found once. Specimen: CD4+ or CD8+ T cells sorted from blood, collected in a trial of the OX40 agonist ivuxolimab. The origin of the receptors is an adult with an advanced solid tumor such as melanoma, head and neck, liver or kidney cancer.

The chain employs TRBV11-3 and TRBJ2-5; D remains unclear. Trimming removed 1 base from V and 4 bases from J, with 7 bases in between. The CDR3 runs 13 residues. The V gene's germline CDR1 is SGHNT and CDR2 YENEEA. The CDR3 region has the DNA TGTGCCAGCAGCTTAGGGTCGGTAGAGACCCAGTACTTC. Its translation is CASSLGSVETQYF.

The chain uses TRBV6-6 and TRBJ1-1, with D perhaps matching TRBD1 (5 bases). The V gene lost 0 bases and the J gene lost 6 bases, with 17 bases spanning the gap. Germline loops: CDR1 MNHNY, CDR2 SVGAGI (reference sequence). This CDR3 has 16 residues. CDR3 loop: CASSYSSQGRSSEAFF. The CDR3 DNA follows: TGTGCCAGCAGTTACTCGTCCCAGGGTAGATCCTCTGAAGCTTTCTTT.

The genes are TRBV7-2 and TRBJ1-4; 9 bases are shared with TRBD1. CDR3 length equals 14 residues. Trimming cost V 5 bases and J 6 bases; bases outside gene matches: 4. In germline, CDR1 is SGHTA, CDR2 FQGNSA. The CDR3 reads CASSQQGADEKLFF. In nucleotides, the CDR3 is TGTGCCAGCAGCCAACAGGGGGCGGATGAAAAACTGTTTTTT.

This chain uses TRBV4-1 with TRBJ1-4; a weak D match, TRBD1 (5 bases). The V end was cut by 5 bases, the J end by 4 bases, with 8 bases between. Per the germline V gene, CDR1 is MGHRA and CDR2 is YSYEKL. The length of the CDR3 is 13 residues. CDR3 protein: CASSDRLNEKLFF. The CDR3 DNA follows: TGCGCCAGCAGCGACAGACTTAATGAAAAACTGTTTTTT.

This clone is a singleton in its sample. The chain employs TRBV6-5 and TRBJ2-2; D unclear. V lost 6 bases and J 6 bases, leaving 11 bases between the germline ends. This CDR3 is 13 amino acids long. The V gene's germline CDR1 is MNHEY and CDR2 SVGAGI. CDR3 sequence reads: CASSPALAGELFF. In DNA form, the CDR3 reads TGTGCCAGCAGCCCGGCTCTCGCCGGGGAGCTGTTTTTT.

The chain couples TRBV6-4 to TRBJ2-7, with 7 bases matching TRBD1. CDR1 and CDR2 from the germline V gene are MRHNA and SNTAGT. The V segment lost 2 bases and the J segment 6 bases; nucleotides outside the gene matches: 13. The CDR3 is made up of 16 amino acids. CDR3 protein: CASSDRSCDRVGEQYF. CDR3 coding DNA: TGTGCCAGCAGTGACCGGAGTTGTGACAGGGTCGGCGAGCAGTACTTC.

V usage is TRBV7-6 and J usage is TRBJ1-1, with TRBD1 matching 7 bases. The CDR3 length is 14 residues. V lost 5 bases and J lost 6; bases outside the gene matches: 9. Germline CDR1 SGHVS, CDR2 FNYEAQ. The CDR3 region has the DNA TGTGCCAGCAGCCGGACAGGCCCAATGGCTGAAGCTTTCTTT. This gives the protein CASSRTGPMAEAFF.

The chain has TRBV6-5 and TRBJ1-5, with D possibly TRBD1 on 5 matching bases. From germline, CDR1 is MNHEY and CDR2 SVGAGI. The CDR3 runs to 15 residues. Trimming cost V 6 bases and J 4 bases, with 16 bases left between them. The CDR3 sequence is CASSLIGGGNQPQHF. CDR3 nucleotide sequence: TGTGCCAGCAGCCTAATAGGCGGGGGAAATCAGCCCCAGCATTTT.

This chain joins TRBV23-1 and TRBJ2-7; 10 bases agree with TRBD2. TRBV23-1 belongs to the ORF category, with a function that is uncertain. Losses at the gene ends were 0 bases for V and 0 bases for J; bases not matched to a gene: 11. CDR3 length: 19 amino acids. The CDR3 protein is CASSQSIWIAGGPSYEQYF. CDR3 sequence (DNA): TGCGCCAGCAGTCAATCGATCTGGATAGCGGGAGGCCCCTCCTACGAGCAGTACTTC.

This chain joins TRBV4-2 and TRBJ2-5, with 10 bases that match TRBD2. The CDR3 consists of 16 residues. CDR1 and CDR2 (germline): LGHNA, YNFKEQ. Trimming removed 3 bases from V and 5 bases from J; junction bases left unmatched: 9. In DNA, the CDR3 is TGTGCCAGCAGCCAGGAGCGGGAGGGTTTCGGGGAGACCCAGTACTTC. Protein sequence: CASSQEREGFGETQYF.

Regarding this clone: Sequence at one end of the junction differs from germline and may be a read error. V usage is TRBV9 and J usage is TRBJ1-5; tentatively, D is TRBD1 (5 bases). Germline assignment: CDR1 SGDLS and CDR2 YYNGEE. The CDR3 runs 14 residues. The CDR3 here is CASSVGTINEPQHF. In DNA form, the CDR3 reads TGTGCCAGCAGCGTCGGGACTATCAATGAGCCCCAGCATTTT.

The V call is TRBV7-3, the J call TRBJ2-3; 10 nucleotides agree with TRBD2. V shed 5 bases, J shed 2 bases, and the junction held 4 bases outside the gene matches. Germline V lookup: CDR1 SGHTA, CDR2 FQGTGA. This CDR3 comprises 15 residues. The CDR3: CASSPAGGPTDTQYF. The CDR3, as DNA: TGTGCCAGCAGCCCAGCGGGAGGGCCCACAGATACGCAGTATTTT.

The rearrangement joins TRBV7-8 to TRBJ1-5; D is ambiguous. Trimming removed 3 bases from V and 5 bases from J, with 8 bases in between. Germline CDR1 reads SGHVS; CDR2 reads FQNEAQ. The CDR3 covers 13 residues. The CDR3 protein is CASSFNRDQPQHF. The DNA of the CDR3 is TGTGCCAGCAGCTTTAATCGGGATCAGCCCCAGCATTTT.

CDR3 residues: CASSTPEGTNNSPLHF. The DNA of the CDR3 is TGTGCCAGTAGTACGCCAGAGGGGACAAACAATTCACCCCTCCACTTT. The chain combines TRBV19 with TRBJ1-6, with a possible D match to TRBD1 (6 bases). The CDR3 sequence is 16 residues long. Trimming left V 4 bases short and J 7 bases short, with 17 bases between. Looked up from germline, CDR1 is LNHDA and CDR2 is SQIVND (reference sequence).